The sequence of this T cell receptor beta chain was determined in a study of T cells in Graves' hyperthyroidism and ophthalmopathy. Hyperthyroidism of Graves' type that showed no ophthalmopathy progression within 18 months was stable. Clinicians diagnosed patients from clinical symptoms, serum thyroxine and TRAb, thyroid ultrasound and orbital computed tomography. PBMCs were sourced from more than 7.5 ml fresh peripheral blood. V was trimmed by 0 bases and J by 0 bases, leaving 10 bases between them. The length of the CDR3 is 16 residues. CDR1 and CDR2 from the germline V gene are SGHNT and YYREEE (reference sequence). TCR beta CDR3 regions were amplified from RNA. The HTBI primer set served for first-round RT-PCR of the TCR CDR3. TCRdb re-analysed the multiplex PCR reads in MiXCR, keeping a single row per CDR3 protein. This sample yields 300,000 or so distinct CDR3 sequences, of which about 20% are seen a single time; around 47% belongs to the top ten.

Concerning this clonotype: Its antigen is still unknown.

Study results and limitations: A 13 V-J signature model discriminated ophthalmopathy versus stable hyperthyroidism.

This TCR was recovered from a woman aged 50 to 60 with Graves' hyperthyroidism. The source material was blood. This sequence joins TRBV5-4 and TRBJ2-1, with a tentative D call TRBD2 (6 bases). The CDR3 sequence is CASSLVGGLSYNEQFF. In nucleotides, the CDR3 is TGTGCCAGCAGCTTGGTCGGGGGTCTCTCCTACAATGAGCAGTTCTTC.